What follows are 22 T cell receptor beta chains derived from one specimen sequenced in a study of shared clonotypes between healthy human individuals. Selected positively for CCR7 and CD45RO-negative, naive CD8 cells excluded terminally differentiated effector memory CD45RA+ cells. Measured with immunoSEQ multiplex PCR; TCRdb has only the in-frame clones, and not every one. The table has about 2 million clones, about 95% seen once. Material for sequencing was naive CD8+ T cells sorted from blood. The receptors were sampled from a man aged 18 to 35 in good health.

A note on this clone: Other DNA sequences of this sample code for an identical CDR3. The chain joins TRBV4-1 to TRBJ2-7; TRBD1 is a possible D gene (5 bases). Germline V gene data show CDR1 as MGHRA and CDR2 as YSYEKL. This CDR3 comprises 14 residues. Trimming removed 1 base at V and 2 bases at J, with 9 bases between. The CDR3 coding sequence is TGCGCCAGCAGCCAAGTAACAGGTACCTACGAGCAGTACTTC. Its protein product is CASSQVTGTYEQYF.

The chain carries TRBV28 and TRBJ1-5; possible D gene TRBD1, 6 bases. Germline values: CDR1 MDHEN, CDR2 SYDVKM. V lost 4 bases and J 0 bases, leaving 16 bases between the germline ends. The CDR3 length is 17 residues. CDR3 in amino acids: CASSWGTLLYSNQPQHF. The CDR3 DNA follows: TGTGCCAGCAGTTGGGGGACACTGCTTTATAGCAATCAGCCCCAGCATTTT.

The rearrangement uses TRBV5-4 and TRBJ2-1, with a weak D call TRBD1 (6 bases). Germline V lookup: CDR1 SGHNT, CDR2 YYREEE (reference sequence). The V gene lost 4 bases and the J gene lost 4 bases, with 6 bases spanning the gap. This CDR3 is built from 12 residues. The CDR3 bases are TGTGCCAGCAGCGGGACATACAATGAGCAGTTCTTC. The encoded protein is CASSGTYNEQFF.

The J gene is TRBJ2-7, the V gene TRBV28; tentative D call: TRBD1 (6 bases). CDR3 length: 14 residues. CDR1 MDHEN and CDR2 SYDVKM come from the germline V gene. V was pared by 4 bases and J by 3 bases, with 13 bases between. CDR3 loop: CASSSRTVGYEQYF. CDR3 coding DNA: TGTGCCAGCAGTTCCAGGACAGTCGGCTACGAGCAGTACTTC.

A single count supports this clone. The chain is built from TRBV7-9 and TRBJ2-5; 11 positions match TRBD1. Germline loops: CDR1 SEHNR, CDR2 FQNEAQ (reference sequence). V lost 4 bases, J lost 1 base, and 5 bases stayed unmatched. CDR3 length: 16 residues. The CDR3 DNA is TGTGCCAGCAGCTCCGGGACAGGGGGAATCCAAGAGACCCAGTACTTC. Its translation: CASSSGTGGIQETQYF. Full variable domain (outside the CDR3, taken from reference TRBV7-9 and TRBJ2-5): DTGVSQNPRHKITKRGQNVTFRCDPISEHNRLYWYRQTLGQGPEFLTYFQNEAQLEKSRLLSDRFSAERPKGSFSTLEIQRTEQGDSAMYLCASSSGTGGIQETQYFGPGTRLLVL.

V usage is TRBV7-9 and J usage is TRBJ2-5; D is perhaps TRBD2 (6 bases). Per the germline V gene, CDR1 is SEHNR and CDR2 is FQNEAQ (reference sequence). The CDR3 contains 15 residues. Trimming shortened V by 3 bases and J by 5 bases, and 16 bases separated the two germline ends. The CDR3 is CASSFLGTPTETQYF. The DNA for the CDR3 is TGTGCCAGCAGCTTTCTCGGGACTCCGACCGAGACCCAGTACTTC.

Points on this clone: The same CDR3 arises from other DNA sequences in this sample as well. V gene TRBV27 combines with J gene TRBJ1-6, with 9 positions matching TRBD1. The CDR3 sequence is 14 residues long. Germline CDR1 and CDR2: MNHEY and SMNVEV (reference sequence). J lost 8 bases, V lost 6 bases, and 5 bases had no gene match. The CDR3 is CASSVQGADSPLHF. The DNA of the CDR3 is TGTGCCAGCAGCGTACAGGGGGCTGATTCACCCCTCCACTTT.

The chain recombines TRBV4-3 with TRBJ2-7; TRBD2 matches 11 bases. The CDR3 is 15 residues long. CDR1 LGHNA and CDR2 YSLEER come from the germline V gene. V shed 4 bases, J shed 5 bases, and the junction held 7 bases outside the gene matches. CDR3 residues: CASSPIAGGFHEQYF. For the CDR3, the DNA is TGCGCCAGCAGCCCAATAGCGGGAGGGTTCCACGAGCAGTACTTC.

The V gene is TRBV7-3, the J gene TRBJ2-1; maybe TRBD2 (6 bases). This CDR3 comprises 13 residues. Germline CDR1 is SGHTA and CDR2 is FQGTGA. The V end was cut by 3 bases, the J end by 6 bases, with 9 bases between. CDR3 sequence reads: CASSLGTRNEQFF. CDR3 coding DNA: TGTGCCAGCAGCTTGGGGACTCGCAATGAGCAGTTCTTC.

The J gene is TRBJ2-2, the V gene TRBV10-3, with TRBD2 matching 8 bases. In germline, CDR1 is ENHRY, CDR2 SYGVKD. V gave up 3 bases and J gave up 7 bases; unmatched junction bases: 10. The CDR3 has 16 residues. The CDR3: CAISDRREARFGELFF. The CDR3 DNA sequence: TGTGCCATCAGTGATAGGCGGGAGGCCCGATTCGGGGAGCTGTTTTTT.

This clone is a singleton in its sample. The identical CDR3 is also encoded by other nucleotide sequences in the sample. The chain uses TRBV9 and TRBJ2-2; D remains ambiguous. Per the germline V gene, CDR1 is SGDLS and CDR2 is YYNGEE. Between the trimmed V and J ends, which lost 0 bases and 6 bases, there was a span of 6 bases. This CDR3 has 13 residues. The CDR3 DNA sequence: TGTGCCAGCAGCGTAGGAGAATCCGGGGAGCTGTTTTTT. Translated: CASSVGESGELFF. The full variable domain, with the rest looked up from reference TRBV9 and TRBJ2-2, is DSGVTQTPKHLITATGQRVTLRCSPRSGDLSVYWYQQSLDQGLQFLIQYYNGEERAKGNILERFSAQQFPDLHSELNLSSLELGDSALYFCASSVGESGELFFGEGSRLTVL.

CDR3 sequence: CASSSGLAGVIHEQYF. The CDR3 DNA reads as TGTGCCAGCAGCTCGGGACTAGCGGGAGTAATCCACGAGCAGTACTTC. The J gene is TRBJ2-7, the V gene TRBV7-9; 14 nucleotides match TRBD2. The germline gives CDR1 SEHNR, CDR2 FQNEAQ (reference sequence). J was trimmed by 5 bases and V by 4 bases; bases with no gene match: 7. This CDR3 has 16 amino acids. The whole variable domain, remainder taken from reference TRBV7-9 and TRBJ2-7, is DTGVSQNPRHKITKRGQNVTFRCDPISEHNRLYWYRQTLGQGPEFLTYFQNEAQLEKSRLLSDRFSAERPKGSFSTLEIQRTEQGDSAMYLCASSSGLAGVIHEQYFGPGTRLTVT.

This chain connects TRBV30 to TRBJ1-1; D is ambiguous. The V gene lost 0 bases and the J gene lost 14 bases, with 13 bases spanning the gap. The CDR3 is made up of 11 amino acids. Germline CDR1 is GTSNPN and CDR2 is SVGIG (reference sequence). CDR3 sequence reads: CAWSVDFLDFF. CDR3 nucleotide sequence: TGTGCCTGGAGTGTGGACTTCCTCGACTTCTTT. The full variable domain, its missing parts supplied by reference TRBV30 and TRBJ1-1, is SQTIHQWPATLVQPVGSPLSLECTVEGTSNPNLYWYRQAAGRGLQLLFYSVGIGQISSEVPQNLSASRPQDRQFILSSKKLLLSDSGFYLCAWSVDFLDFFGQGTRLTVV.

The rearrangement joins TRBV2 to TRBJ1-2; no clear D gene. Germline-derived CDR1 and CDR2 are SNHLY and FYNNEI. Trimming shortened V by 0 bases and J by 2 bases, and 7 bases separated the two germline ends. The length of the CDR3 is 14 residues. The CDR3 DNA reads TGTGCCAGCAGTGAAGCGCCGGACAACTATGGCTACACCTTC. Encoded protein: CASSEAPDNYGYTF.

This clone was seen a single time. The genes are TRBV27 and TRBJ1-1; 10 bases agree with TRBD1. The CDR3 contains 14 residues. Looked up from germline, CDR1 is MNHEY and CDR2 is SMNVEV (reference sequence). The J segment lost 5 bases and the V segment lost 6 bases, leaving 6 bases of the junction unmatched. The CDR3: CASSPDRGGTEAFF. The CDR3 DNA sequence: TGTGCCAGCAGCCCGGACAGGGGGGGGACTGAAGCTTTCTTT.

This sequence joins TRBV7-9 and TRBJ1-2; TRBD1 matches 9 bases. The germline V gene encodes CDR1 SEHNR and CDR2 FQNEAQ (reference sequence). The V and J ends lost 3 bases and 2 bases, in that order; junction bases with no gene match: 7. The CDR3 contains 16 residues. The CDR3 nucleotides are TGTGCCAGCAGCTTTTCGGACAGGGGCGAGAACTATGGCTACACCTTC. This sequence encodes CASSFSDRGENYGYTF.

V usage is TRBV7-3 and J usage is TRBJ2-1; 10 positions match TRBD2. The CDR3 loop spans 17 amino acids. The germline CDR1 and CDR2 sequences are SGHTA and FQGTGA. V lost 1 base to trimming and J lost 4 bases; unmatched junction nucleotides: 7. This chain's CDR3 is CASSLMPSGGEYNEQFF. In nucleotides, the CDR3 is TGTGCCAGCAGCTTAATGCCTAGCGGGGGAGAATACAATGAGCAGTTCTTC. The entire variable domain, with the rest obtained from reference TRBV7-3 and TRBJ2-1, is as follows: GAGVSQTPSNKVTEKGKYVELRCDPISGHTALYWYRQSLGQGPEFLIYFQGTGAADDSGLPNDRFFAVRPEGSVSTLKIQRTERGDSAVYLCASSLMPSGGEYNEQFFGPGTRLTVL.

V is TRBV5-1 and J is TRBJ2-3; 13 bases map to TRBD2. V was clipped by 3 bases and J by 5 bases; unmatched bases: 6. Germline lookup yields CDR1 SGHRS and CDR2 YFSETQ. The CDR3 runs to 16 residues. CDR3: CASSYGLAGDKDTQYF. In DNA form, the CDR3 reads TGCGCCAGCAGCTATGGACTAGCGGGGGATAAAGATACGCAGTATTTT.

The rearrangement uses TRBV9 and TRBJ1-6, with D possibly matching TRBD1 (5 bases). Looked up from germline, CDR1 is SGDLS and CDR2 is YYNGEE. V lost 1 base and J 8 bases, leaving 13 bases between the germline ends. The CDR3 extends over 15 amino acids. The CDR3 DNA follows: TGTGCCAGCAGCGTAACCAGGGACGGAGATTCACCCCTCCACTTT. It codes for CASSVTRDGDSPLHF.

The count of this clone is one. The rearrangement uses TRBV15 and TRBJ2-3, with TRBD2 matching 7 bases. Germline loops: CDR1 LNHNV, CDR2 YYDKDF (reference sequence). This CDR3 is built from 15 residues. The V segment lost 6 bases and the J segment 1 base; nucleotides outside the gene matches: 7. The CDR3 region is CATREAGEGTDTQYF. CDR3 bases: TGTGCCACCAGGGAGGCGGGGGAAGGCACAGATACGCAGTATTTT.

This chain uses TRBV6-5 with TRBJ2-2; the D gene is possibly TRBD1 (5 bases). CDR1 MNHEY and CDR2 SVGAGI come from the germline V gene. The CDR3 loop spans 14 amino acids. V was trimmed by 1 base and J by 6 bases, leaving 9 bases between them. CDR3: CASSYLGESGELFF. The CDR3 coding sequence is TGTGCCAGCAGTTACTTAGGGGAATCCGGGGAGCTGTTTTTT.

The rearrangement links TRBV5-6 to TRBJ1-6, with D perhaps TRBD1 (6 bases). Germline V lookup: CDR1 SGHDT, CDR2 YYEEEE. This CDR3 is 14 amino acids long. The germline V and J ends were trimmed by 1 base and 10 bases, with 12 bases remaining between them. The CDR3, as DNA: TGTGCCAGCAGCTTGACACAGGGTTGGTCACCCCTCCACTTT. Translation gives CASSLTQGWSPLHF.